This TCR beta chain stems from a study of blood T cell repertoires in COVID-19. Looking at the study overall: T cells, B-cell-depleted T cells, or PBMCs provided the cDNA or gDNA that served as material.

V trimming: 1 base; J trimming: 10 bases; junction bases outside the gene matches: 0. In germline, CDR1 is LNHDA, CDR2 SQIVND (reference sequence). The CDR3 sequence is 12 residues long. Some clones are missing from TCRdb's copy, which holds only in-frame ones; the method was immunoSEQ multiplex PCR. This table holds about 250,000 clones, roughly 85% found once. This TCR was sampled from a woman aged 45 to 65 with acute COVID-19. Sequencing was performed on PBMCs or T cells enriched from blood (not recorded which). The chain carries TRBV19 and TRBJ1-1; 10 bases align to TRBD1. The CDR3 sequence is CASSIGDRGAFF. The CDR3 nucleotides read TGTGCCAGTAGTATAGGGGACAGGGGAGCTTTCTTT.